These 14 T cell receptor beta chains share one sample of origin, sequenced in a study of radiotherapy plus CTLA-4 blockade in lung cancer. Profiling relied on immunoSEQ multiplex PCR, and the TCRdb table lists in-frame clones only, not all of them. The repertoire holds roughly 110,000 clones, about 84% seen once, with under 3% in the top ten. Here the sequenced sample was peripheral blood, taken from a patient treated with radiotherapy plus ipilimumab. These TCRs come from a human donor with non-small cell lung cancer that progressed on radiotherapy plus ipilimumab. Some clones in this sample may be carry-over from other donors' samples.

CDR3 sequence: CASSLGAGIDYEQYF. For the CDR3, the DNA is TGTGCCAGTAGCCTGGGGGCCGGGATTGATTACGAGCAGTACTTC. This rearrangement joins TRBV19 to TRBJ2-7, with D possibly matching TRBD1 (6 bases). V lost 6 bases to trimming and J lost 4 bases, with 19 bases between them. CDR3 size: 15 residues. Germline V gene lookup returns CDR1 LNHDA and CDR2 SQIVND (reference sequence).

The chain is built from TRBV13 and TRBJ1-2; D is ambiguous. The CDR3 is made up of 19 amino acids. Per the germline V gene, CDR1 is PRHDT and CDR2 is FYEKMQ (reference sequence). V was pared by 0 bases and J by 0 bases, with 20 bases between. CDR3 residues: CASSLGWAASRDPNYGYTF. The DNA of the CDR3 is TGTGCCAGCAGCTTAGGGTGGGCGGCATCCCGGGATCCTAACTATGGCTACACCTTC.

The V gene is TRBV5-6, the J gene TRBJ2-5; 7 bases align to TRBD1. V dropped 4 bases and J dropped 2; count of bases not matched to a gene: 5. CDR3 size: 14 residues. Germline-derived CDR1 and CDR2 are SGHDT and YYEEEE. Here the CDR3 reads CASSITRGQETQYF. DNA for the CDR3: TGTGCCAGCAGCATTACCAGGGGGCAAGAGACCCAGTACTTC.

This clone occurred a few times. This chain joins TRBV7-8 and TRBJ1-2; TRBD1 matches at 7 bases. The CDR3 contains 17 residues. The junction had 12 bases not matched to a gene; V was cut back by 3 bases and J by 2 bases. Germline-derived CDR1 and CDR2 are SGHVS and FQNEAQ. The CDR3 sequence is CASSFRSKGTANYGYTF. The CDR3, as DNA: TGTGCCAGCAGCTTCAGATCAAAAGGGACAGCCAACTATGGCTACACCTTC.

V and J are TRBV7-2 and TRBJ1-2, with D unresolved. In germline, CDR1 is SGHTA, CDR2 FQGNSA. This CDR3 contains 12 residues. Trimming removed 2 bases from V and 7 bases from J, with 8 bases in between. The CDR3 here is CASSLIWGGYTF. The CDR3 coding sequence is TGTGCCAGCAGCTTAATCTGGGGTGGCTACACCTTC.

The V gene is TRBV4-1, the J gene TRBJ1-2, with D hard to call. Germline CDR1 MGHRA, CDR2 YSYEKL. Trimming left V 1 base short and J 6 bases short, with 9 bases between. CDR3 size: 13 residues. This chain's CDR3 is CASSQVGGDGYTF. In DNA form, the CDR3 reads TGCGCCAGCAGCCAAGTTGGTGGGGATGGCTACACCTTC.

J is TRBJ2-1 and V is TRBV10-2, with D possibly matching TRBD1 (6 bases). Trimming left V 5 bases short and J 9 bases short, with 20 bases between. CDR3 size: 15 residues. Per germline, CDR1 WSHSY and CDR2 SAAADI. The CDR3 loop reads CASSLQGTVASEQFF. The CDR3 DNA follows: TGCGCCAGCAGTTTACAGGGTACGGTCGCGAGTGAGCAGTTCTTC.

The gene calls are TRBV6-6 and TRBJ1-2; perhaps TRBD1 as D (6 bases). The ends were cut back, 0 bases at V and 6 bases at J, with 8 bases in the middle. The CDR3 length is 13 residues. Germline lookup yields CDR1 MNHNY and CDR2 SVGAGI (reference sequence). This CDR3 reads CASSYSAGDGYTF. CDR3 nucleotide sequence: TGTGCCAGCAGTTACTCGGCAGGGGATGGCTACACCTTC.

For the CDR3, the DNA is TGTGCCAGCAGCTTGCGGGTTAGCGGGGGGTCTTACAATGAGCAGTTCTTC. Translation gives CASSLRVSGGSYNEQFF. The genes are TRBV5-8 and TRBJ2-1; 10 bases match TRBD2. V lost 1 base to trimming and J lost 4 bases; unmatched junction nucleotides: 8. The CDR3 is made up of 17 amino acids. Germline CDR1 and CDR2: SGHTS and YDEGEE.

The V gene is TRBV19, the J gene TRBJ1-2; D gene unclear. The V and J ends lost 5 bases and 8 bases respectively, with 9 bases between them. The CDR3 is made up of 11 amino acids. Germline V gene lookup returns CDR1 LNHDA and CDR2 SQIVND (reference sequence). For the CDR3, the DNA is TGTGCCAGTAGTCCCTACGGGGGCTACACCTTC. It is translated as CASSPYGGYTF.

This clone was recorded only once. V and J are TRBV5-4 and TRBJ2-7; no definite D call. Between the trimmed V and J ends, which lost 1 base and 0 bases, there was a span of 8 bases. In germline, CDR1 is SGHNT, CDR2 YYREEE (reference sequence). This CDR3 is 14 amino acids long. CDR3 bases: TGTGCCAGCAGCTTGACACAGAGCTCCTACGAGCAGTACTTC. Translation gives CASSLTQSSYEQYF.

J is TRBJ1-1 and V is TRBV18; no firm D call. Germline V gene sequence: CDR1 KGHSH, CDR2 LQKENI. This CDR3 comprises 16 residues. Trimming shortened V by 1 base and J by 0 bases, and 12 bases separated the two germline ends. CDR3: CASSPRQDVLNTEAFF. In DNA form, the CDR3 reads TGTGCCAGCTCACCACGCCAGGACGTTTTGAACACTGAAGCTTTCTTT.

The chain has TRBV11-2 and TRBJ2-3, with 9 positions matching TRBD2. The length of the CDR3 is 15 residues. J lost 8 bases, V lost 4 bases, and 10 bases had no gene match. Per the germline V gene, CDR1 is SGHAT and CDR2 is FQNNGV. The CDR3 DNA is TGTGCCAGCAGCTCCCTAGCGGGGCGCTTGGGTACGCAGTATTTT. Its protein is CASSSLAGRLGTQYF.

The V and J genes are TRBV7-2 and TRBJ2-5, with D uncertain. The CDR3 has 13 residues. The ends were cut back, 2 bases at V and 4 bases at J, with 8 bases in the middle. CDR1 is SGHTA, CDR2 FQGNSA, per germline. CDR3 in DNA: TGTGCCAGCAGCTTATGGTCTACAGAGACCCAGTACTTC. It codes for CASSLWSTETQYF.